This T cell receptor beta chain was captured by sequencing in a study of blood T cell repertoires in COVID-19. Data came from immunoSEQ multiplex PCR; TCRdb stores just in-frame clones and leaves some out. The profile shows about 270,000 clones, around nine tenths of them singletons. The clonotype was recovered from a man aged 35 to 55 with active or convalescent COVID-19. Sequenced sample: peripheral blood.

The CDR3 bases are TGTGCCAGCAGTGTTGAGAGTAGCTCTGGGGCGGAGACCCAGTACTTC. Residues: CASSVESSSGAETQYF. The rearrangement links TRBV2 to TRBJ2-5, with a tentative D call TRBD1 (5 bases). Germline V gives CDR1 SNHLY, CDR2 FYNNEI. Trimming shortened V by 4 bases and J by 5 bases, and 20 bases separated the two germline ends. This CDR3 spans 16 amino acids. Full variable domain (missing parts from reference TRBV2 and TRBJ2-5): EPEVTQTPSHQVTQMGQEVILRCVPISNHLYFYWYRQILGQKVEFLVSFYNNEISEKSEIFDDQFSVERPDGSNFTLKIRSTKLEDSAMYFCASSVESSSGAETQYFGPGTRLLVL.